Sequencing of this T cell receptor beta chain was carried out in a study of breast tumors, draining lymph nodes, adjacent tissues. The study's findings and limits: That most tumor T cells come from lymph nodes remained unproven. Most tumor T cells seemingly derive from lymph node, then expand in tumor. Luminal-like breast cancer showed significantly higher tumor–nontumor repertoire similarity than basal-like.

TCRdb independently ran MiXCR on the multiplex PCR reads; one entry per CDR3 protein. The data contain tens of thousands of distinct CDR3 sequences, over 55% of them singletons. The germline V gene has CDR1 SGHVS and CDR2 FQNEAQ. This CDR3 has 15 amino acids. V dropped 3 bases and J dropped 6; count of bases not matched to a gene: 5. This clonotype is labeled as medium-sized. The antigen remains unidentified. The chain carries TRBV7-8 and TRBJ1-6; 7 bases fit TRBD1. The sequenced material came from breast tumor tissue. The sequence came from a female donor with breast cancer. Some clones in this sample may be carry-over from other donors' samples. CDR3 amino acids: CASSFETGINSPLHF. CDR3 bases: TGTGCCAGCAGCTTCGAGACAGGGATTAATTCACCCCTCCACTTT.